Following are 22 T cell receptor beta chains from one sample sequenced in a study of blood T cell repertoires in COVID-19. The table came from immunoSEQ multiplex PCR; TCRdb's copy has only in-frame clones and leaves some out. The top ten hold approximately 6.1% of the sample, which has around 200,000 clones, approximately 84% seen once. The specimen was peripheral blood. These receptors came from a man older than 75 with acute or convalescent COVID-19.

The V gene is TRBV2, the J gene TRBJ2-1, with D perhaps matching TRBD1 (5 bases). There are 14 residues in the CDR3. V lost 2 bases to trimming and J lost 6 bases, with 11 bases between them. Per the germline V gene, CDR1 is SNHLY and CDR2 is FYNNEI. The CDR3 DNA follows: TGTGCCAGCAGTGAAAGGGCAGGGCCCAATGAGCAGTTCTTC. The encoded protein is CASSERAGPNEQFF.

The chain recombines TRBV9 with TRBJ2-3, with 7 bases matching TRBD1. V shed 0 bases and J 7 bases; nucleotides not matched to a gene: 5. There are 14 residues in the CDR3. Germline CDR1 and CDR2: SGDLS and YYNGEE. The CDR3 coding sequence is TGTGCCAGCAGCGTAGCTTACAGGGGCTATACGCAGTATTTT. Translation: CASSVAYRGYTQYF.

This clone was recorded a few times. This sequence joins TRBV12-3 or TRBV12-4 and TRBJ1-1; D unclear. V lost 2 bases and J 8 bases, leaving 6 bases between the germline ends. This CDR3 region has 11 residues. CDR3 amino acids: CASSLSGEAFF. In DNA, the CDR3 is TGTGCCAGCAGTTTAAGCGGGGAAGCTTTCTTT.

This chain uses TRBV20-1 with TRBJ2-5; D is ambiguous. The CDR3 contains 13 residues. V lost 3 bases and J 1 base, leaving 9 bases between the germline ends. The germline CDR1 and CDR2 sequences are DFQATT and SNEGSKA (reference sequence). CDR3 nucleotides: TGCAGTGCTAGTAGGTCTAGCCAAGAGACCCAGTACTTC. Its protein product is CSASRSSQETQYF.

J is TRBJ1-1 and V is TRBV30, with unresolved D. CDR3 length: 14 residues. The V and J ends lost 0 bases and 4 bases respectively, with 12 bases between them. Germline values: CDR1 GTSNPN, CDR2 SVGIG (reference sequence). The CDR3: CAWSVLGLSTEAFF. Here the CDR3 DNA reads TGTGCCTGGAGTGTTCTAGGTTTGAGCACTGAAGCTTTCTTT. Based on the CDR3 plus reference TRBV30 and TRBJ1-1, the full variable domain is SQTIHQWPATLVQPVGSPLSLECTVEGTSNPNLYWYRQAAGRGLQLLFYSVGIGQISSEVPQNLSASRPQDRQFILSSKKLLLSDSGFYLCAWSVLGLSTEAFFGQGTRLTVV.

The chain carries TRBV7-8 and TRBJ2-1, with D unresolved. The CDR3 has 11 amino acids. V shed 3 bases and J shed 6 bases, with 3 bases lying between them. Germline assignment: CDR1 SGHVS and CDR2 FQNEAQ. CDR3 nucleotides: TGTGCCAGCAGCTTCCTCAATGAGCAGTTCTTC. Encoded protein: CASSFLNEQFF. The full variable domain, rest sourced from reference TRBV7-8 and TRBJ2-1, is GAGVSQSPRYKVAKRGQDVALRCDPISGHVSLFWYQQALGQGPEFLTYFQNEAQLDKSGLPSDRFFAERPEGSVSTLKIQRTQQEDSAVYLCASSFLNEQFFGPGTRLTVL.

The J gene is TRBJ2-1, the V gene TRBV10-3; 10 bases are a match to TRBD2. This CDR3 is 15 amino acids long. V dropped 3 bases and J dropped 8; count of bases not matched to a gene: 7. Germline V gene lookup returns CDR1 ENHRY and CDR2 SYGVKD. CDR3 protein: CAISDSAGGAHEQFF. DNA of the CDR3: TGTGCCATCAGTGATTCAGCGGGAGGGGCCCATGAGCAGTTCTTC.

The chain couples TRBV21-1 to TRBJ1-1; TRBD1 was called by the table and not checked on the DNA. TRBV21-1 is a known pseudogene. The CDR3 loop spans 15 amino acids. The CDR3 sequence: CASSKAQSGRTEAFF. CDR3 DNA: TGTGCCAGCAGCAAGGCCCAGTCAGGTCGTACTGAAGCTTTCTTT.

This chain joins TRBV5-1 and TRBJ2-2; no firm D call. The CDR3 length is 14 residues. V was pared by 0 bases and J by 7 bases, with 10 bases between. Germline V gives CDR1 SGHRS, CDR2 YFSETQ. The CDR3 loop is CASSLAAAVGELFF. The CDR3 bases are TGCGCCAGCAGCTTGGCGGCGGCCGTCGGGGAGCTGTTTTTT.

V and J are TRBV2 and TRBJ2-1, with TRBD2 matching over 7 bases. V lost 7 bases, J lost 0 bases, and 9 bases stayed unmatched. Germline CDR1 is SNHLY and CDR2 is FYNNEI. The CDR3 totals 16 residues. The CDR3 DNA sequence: TGTGCCAGCAATGCTGGCGGGAGCAGCTCCTACAATGAGCAGTTCTTC. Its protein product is CASNAGGSSSYNEQFF.

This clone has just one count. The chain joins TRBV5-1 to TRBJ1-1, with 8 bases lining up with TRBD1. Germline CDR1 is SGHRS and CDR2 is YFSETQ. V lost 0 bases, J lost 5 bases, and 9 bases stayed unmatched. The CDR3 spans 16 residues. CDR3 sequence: CASSLEMGQVGTEAFF. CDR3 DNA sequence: TGCGCCAGCAGCTTGGAGATGGGACAGGTGGGGACTGAAGCTTTCTTT.

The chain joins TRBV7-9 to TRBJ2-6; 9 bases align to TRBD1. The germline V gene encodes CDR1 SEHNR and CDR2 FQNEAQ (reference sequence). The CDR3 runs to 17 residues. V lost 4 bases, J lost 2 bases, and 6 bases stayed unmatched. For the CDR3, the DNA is TGTGCCAGCAGCTCGCCGGGACAGGGAGCTGGGGCCAACGTCCTGACTTTC. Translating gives CASSSPGQGAGANVLTF.

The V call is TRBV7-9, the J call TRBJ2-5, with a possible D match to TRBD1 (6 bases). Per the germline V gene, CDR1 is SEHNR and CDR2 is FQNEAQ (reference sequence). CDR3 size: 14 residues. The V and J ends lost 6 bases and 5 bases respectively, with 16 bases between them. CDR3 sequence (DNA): TGTGCCAGCAGTCCCCGGGTGAGGGGGGAGACCCAGTACTTC. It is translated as CASSPRVRGETQYF.

The CDR3 bases are TGCGCCAGCCAAGACCGGCTAGGGGACACCATATATTTT. Protein product: CASQDRLGDTIYF. This chain links TRBV10-1 with TRBJ1-3; D may be TRBD1 (5 bases). Germline values: CDR1 WNHNN, CDR2 SYGVQD (reference sequence). Deletions cut 8 bases from V and 8 bases from J, with 16 bases between. This CDR3 is built from 13 residues.

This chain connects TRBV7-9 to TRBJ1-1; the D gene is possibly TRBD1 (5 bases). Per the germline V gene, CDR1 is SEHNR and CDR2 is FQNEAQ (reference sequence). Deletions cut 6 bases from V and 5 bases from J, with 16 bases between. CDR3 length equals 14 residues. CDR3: CASRADSGATEAFF. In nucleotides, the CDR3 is TGTGCCAGCAGGGCCGACAGTGGTGCGACTGAAGCTTTCTTT. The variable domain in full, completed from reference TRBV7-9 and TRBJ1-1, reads DTGVSQNPRHKITKRGQNVTFRCDPISEHNRLYWYRQTLGQGPEFLTYFQNEAQLEKSRLLSDRFSAERPKGSFSTLEIQRTEQGDSAMYLCASRADSGATEAFFGQGTRLTVV.

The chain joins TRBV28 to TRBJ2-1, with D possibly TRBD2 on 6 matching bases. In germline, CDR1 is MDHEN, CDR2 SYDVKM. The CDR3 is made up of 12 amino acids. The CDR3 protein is CAVGTRMNEQFF. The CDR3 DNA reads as TGTGCTGTTGGGACTCGGATGAATGAGCAGTTCTTC. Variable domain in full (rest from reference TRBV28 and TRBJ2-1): DVKVTQSSRYLVKRTGEKVFLECVQDMDHENMFWYRQDPGLGLRLIYFSYDVKMKEKGDIPEGYSVSREKKERFSLILESASTNQTSMYLCAVGTRMNEQFFGPGTRLTVL.

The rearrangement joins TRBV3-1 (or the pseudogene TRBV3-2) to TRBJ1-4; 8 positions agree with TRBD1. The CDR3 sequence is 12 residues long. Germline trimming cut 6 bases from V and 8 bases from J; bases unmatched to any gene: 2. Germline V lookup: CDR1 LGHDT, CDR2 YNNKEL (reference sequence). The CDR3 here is CASSRQGEKLFF. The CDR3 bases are TGTGCCAGCAGTCGACAGGGGGAAAAACTGTTTTTT.

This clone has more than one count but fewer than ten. CDR3 in amino acids: CASSRERPTDTQYF. The CDR3 region has the DNA TGTGCCAGCAGCCGCGAGCGGCCCACAGATACGCAGTATTTT. The chain employs TRBV14 and TRBJ2-3, with TRBD2 as a possible D gene (5 bases). The germline V and J ends were trimmed by 4 bases and 2 bases, with 10 bases remaining between them. Germline CDR1 SGHDN, CDR2 FVKESK. The CDR3 has 14 residues.

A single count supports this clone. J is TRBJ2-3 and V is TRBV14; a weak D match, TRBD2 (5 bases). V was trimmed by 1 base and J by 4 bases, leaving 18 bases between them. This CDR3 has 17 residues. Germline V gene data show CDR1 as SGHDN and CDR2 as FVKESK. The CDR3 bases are TGTGCCAGCAGCCAAGTTAGTTCGGGATACGGGCCAGATACGCAGTATTTT. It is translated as CASSQVSSGYGPDTQYF.

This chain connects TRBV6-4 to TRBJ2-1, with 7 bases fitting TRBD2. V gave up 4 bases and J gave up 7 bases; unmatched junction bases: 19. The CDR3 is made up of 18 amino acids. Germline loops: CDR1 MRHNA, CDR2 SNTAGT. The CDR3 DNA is TGTGCCAGCAGTGCCTCTAATTCACCGGGGAGGGCTCGGAATGAGCAGTTCTTC. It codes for CASSASNSPGRARNEQFF.

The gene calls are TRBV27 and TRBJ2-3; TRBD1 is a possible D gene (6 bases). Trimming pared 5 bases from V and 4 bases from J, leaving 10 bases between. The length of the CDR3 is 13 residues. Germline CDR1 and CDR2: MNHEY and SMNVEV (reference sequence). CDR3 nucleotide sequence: TGTGCCAGCAGTAACGGACAGTCAGATACGCAGTATTTT. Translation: CASSNGQSDTQYF.

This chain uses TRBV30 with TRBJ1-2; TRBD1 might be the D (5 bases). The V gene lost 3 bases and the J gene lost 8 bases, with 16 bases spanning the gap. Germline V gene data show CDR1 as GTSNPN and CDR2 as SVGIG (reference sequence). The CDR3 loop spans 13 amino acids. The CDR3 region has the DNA TGTGCCTGGAGCCCGGGACTACAAGGGGGCTACACCTTC. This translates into CAWSPGLQGGYTF.